A selection of T cell receptor beta chains follows, all from one sample in a study of T-cell reconstitution after alpha-beta-depleted transplantation in children. TCRdb fed the PCR reads into MiXCR, producing one record per CDR3 protein. This table has around 530,000 distinct CDR3 sequences, 32% appearing once. The sequences come from PBMCs from the stem cell graft donor, collected from the stem cell graft. These receptors all come from a human donor who donated a stem cell graft to a child with aplastic anemia. Each CDR3 is given with its conserved first and last residue. The order of the fields is clone size, J gene, V gene, D gene, CDR3 protein, CDR3 DNA. The D gene is left open where the match is weak. Clone size is stated in some rows and not others, as once, few, many or a class when expanded.

>few|TRBJ1-2|TRBV7-2|TRBD1
CASSFRDRREAGGYTF
TGTGCCAGCAGCTTCCGGGACAGAAGAGAGGCTGGCGGCTACACCTTC
>NA|TRBJ2-5|TRBV12-3/TRBV12-4|TRBD1
CASRPTGGFGETQYF
TGTGCCAGCAGGCCTACAGGGGGGTTTGGAGAGACCCAGTACTTC
>NA|TRBJ1-2|TRBV9|TRBD1
CASSVARDSNGYTF
TGTGCCAGCAGCGTAGCGCGGGACAGTAATGGCTACACCTTC
>NA|TRBJ2-4|TRBV18|TRBD2
CASSPAGGLAGASKNIQYF
TGTGCCAGCTCACCCGCTGGGGGTCTAGCGGGGGCCTCCAAAAACATTCAGTACTTC
>NA|TRBJ2-2|TRBV12-5|NA
CASIGAANTGELFF
TGTGCTAGTATTGGTGCAGCTAACACCGGGGAGCTGTTTTTT
>NA|TRBJ2-7|TRBV20-1|NA
CSARDWGGPSYEQYF
TGCAGTGCTAGAGATTGGGGCGGCCCCTCCTACGAGCAGTACTTC
>NA|TRBJ1-1|TRBV30|NA
CAWGRATEAFF
TGTGCCTGGGGCAGGGCCACTGAAGCTTTCTTT
>few|TRBJ1-1|TRBV30|NA
CARKGGGNTEAFF
TGTGCCCGTAAAGGGGGTGGGAACACTGAAGCTTTCTTT
>few|TRBJ1-3|TRBV29-1|NA
CSVRDTYSGNTIYF
TGCAGCGTTCGGGACACCTACTCTGGAAACACCATATATTTT
>NA|TRBJ2-1|TRBV9|NA
CASSVMSGVNEQFF
TGTGCCAGCAGCGTAATGTCCGGGGTAAATGAGCAGTTCTTC
>few|TRBJ1-5|TRBV10-3|NA
CAISDVGGNQPQHF
TGTGCCATCAGTGACGTTGGGGGCAATCAGCCCCAGCATTTT
>few|TRBJ1-1|TRBV7-9|NA
CASSLGFGGNTEAFF
TGTGCCAGCAGCTTAGGGTTTGGGGGGAACACTGAAGCTTTCTTT
>NA|TRBJ1-5|TRBV7-9|NA
CASSSDYQPQHF
TGTGCCAGCAGCTCGGACTATCAGCCCCAGCATTTT
>few|TRBJ2-2|TRBV29-1|TRBD1
CSVFQGAGTGELFF
TGCAGCGTGTTTCAGGGGGCGGGCACCGGGGAGCTGTTTTTT
>NA|TRBJ2-5|TRBV20-1|NA
CSARAVAQETQYF
TGCAGTGCTAGAGCGGTAGCCCAAGAGACCCAGTACTTC
>few|TRBJ1-2|TRBV18|NA
CASSGPYGYTF
TGTGCCAGCTCAGGGCCCTATGGCTACACCTTC
>few|TRBJ1-2|TRBV29-1|NA
CSVALGREYGYTF
TGCAGCGTTGCCCTTGGCAGGGAGTATGGCTACACCTTC
>NA|TRBJ2-5|TRBV6-1|NA
CASSKQGGDQETQYF
TGTGCCAGCAGTAAACAGGGGGGGGACCAAGAGACCCAGTACTTC
>few|TRBJ2-7|TRBV27|TRBD1
CASSSIWETGGYEQYF
TGTGCCAGCAGTTCAATATGGGAGACAGGGGGTTACGAGCAGTACTTC
>few|TRBJ2-5|TRBV24-1|NA
CATSDFPQETQYF
TGTGCCACCAGTGATTTCCCCCAAGAGACCCAGTACTTC
>NA|TRBJ2-2|TRBV12-3/TRBV12-4|NA
CASNYVRNTGELFF
TGTGCCAGCAACTATGTCCGGAACACCGGGGAGCTGTTTTTT
>NA|TRBJ2-1|TRBV30|NA
CAWSRAATLSYNEQFF
TGTGCCTGGAGTAGGGCAGCGACTCTCTCCTACAATGAGCAGTTCTTC
>NA|TRBJ2-1|TRBV11-2|TRBD2
CASSFSLAANEQFF
TGTGCCAGCAGCTTTTCACTAGCGGCCAATGAGCAGTTCTTC
>NA|TRBJ2-1|TRBV5-5|TRBD2
CASSLAGGSHNEQFF
TGTGCCAGCAGCTTGGCGGGAGGTTCCCACAATGAGCAGTTCTTC
>NA|TRBJ1-4|TRBV9|TRBD1
CASSVAGGNNEKLFF
TGTGCCAGCAGCGTAGCAGGGGGGAATAATGAAAAACTGTTTTTT
>few|TRBJ2-5|TRBV5-1|NA
CASSPGGQAQETQYF
TGCGCCAGCAGCCCGGGAGGACAGGCCCAAGAGACCCAGTACTTC
>NA|TRBJ2-4|TRBV28|NA
CASSRAGAEGKNIQYF
TGTGCCAGCAGCCGTGCAGGGGCTGAGGGCAAAAACATTCAGTACTTC
>few|TRBJ2-3|TRBV6-5|TRBD2
CASSYLSGRAPTDTQYF
TGTGCCAGCAGTTACCTTAGCGGGAGGGCACCCACAGATACGCAGTATTTT
>few|TRBJ1-1|TRBV7-9|NA
CASSLGEEAFF
TGTGCCAGCAGCTTAGGGGAGGAAGCTTTCTTT